A selection of T cell receptor beta chains follows, all from one sample in a study of T-cell memory formation after mild COVID-19. TCRdb ran MiXCR on the 5' RACE reads and lists one entry per CDR3 protein. The table lists about 390,000 distinct CDR3 sequences, around 21% of them singletons. Sequenced: PBMCs or a T cell subset sorted from them (not recorded which). The receptor set was obtained from an adult woman who had mild COVID-19 (a few samples of this study predate the infection). Cell type and time point are not known. The CDR3 runs from the conserved cysteine through the conserved F or W. The D gene is left open where the match is weak. Where a row states a size, it is once, few, many or the class of an expanded clone; other rows omit it.

>TRBV12-3/TRBV12-4|.|TRBJ2-3|TRBD2
TGTGCCAGCGAAATAGCGGGAGGGATAGATACGCAGTATTTT
CASEIAGGIDTQYF
>TRBV10-3|few|TRBJ2-5|TRBD2
TGTGCCACCGGGGGACTAGCGGGAGTAGGGACCCAGTACTTC
CATGGLAGVGTQYF
>TRBV7-9|.|TRBJ1-1|TRBD1
TGTGCCAGCAGCCCCATCTACGGACAGGGTCCCACTGAAGCTTTCTTT
CASSPIYGQGPTEAFF
>TRBV12-3/TRBV12-4|.|TRBJ1-4|.
TGTGCCAGCAGTTTGAGGGGCTCTAATGAAAAACTGTTTTTT
CASSLRGSNEKLFF
>TRBV29-1|.|TRBJ1-3|TRBD1
TGCAGCGTTGACGAGGGGGCCTCTGGAAACACCATATATTTT
CSVDEGASGNTIYF
>TRBV2|.|TRBJ1-4|.
TGTGCCAGCAGTAACAGGGCGAGGAGTGAAAAACTGTTTTTT
CASSNRARSEKLFF
>TRBV7-3|few|TRBJ2-1|.
TGTGCCAGCACCTCCGGCAGCAGGGACAATGAGCAGTTCTTC
CASTSGSRDNEQFF
>TRBV29-1|few|TRBJ1-1|.
TGCAGCGTTGAAGGGGCAGGGAGGGGCACTGAAGCTTTCTTT
CSVEGAGRGTEAFF
>TRBV20-1|.|TRBJ1-5|.
TGCAGTGCTAGAGTAAGAGAATGGTATAGCAATCAGCCCCAGCATTTT
CSARVREWYSNQPQHF
>TRBV7-9|many|TRBJ2-2|.
TGTGCCAGCACCTTTAGCGGGAACACCGGGGAGCTGTTTTTT
CASTFSGNTGELFF
>TRBV5-1|many|TRBJ2-1|.
TGCGCCAGCATGGGTTACTCCTACAATGAGCAGTTCTTC
CASMGYSYNEQFF
>TRBV7-8|few|TRBJ2-1|.
TGTGCCAGCAGCTTCTGGGACCTCTCCTACAATGAGCAGTTCTTC
CASSFWDLSYNEQFF
>TRBV24-1|.|TRBJ2-7|.
TGTGCCACCGCCGGAACAGCCGCTTCCGAGCAGTACTTC
CATAGTAASEQYF
>TRBV5-1|few|TRBJ1-2|TRBD1
TGCGCCAGCAGCTTGACAGGGGAGCATTCCTATGGCTACACCTTC
CASSLTGEHSYGYTF
>TRBV6-6|many|TRBJ1-1|TRBD1
TGTGCCAGCAGTTACACGGGGCAGGGGGCGGTTGGCACTGAAGCTTTCTTT
CASSYTGQGAVGTEAFF
>TRBV4-3|.|TRBJ2-3|.
TGCGCCAGCAGCCAAGATCAGAAGAAAAGCACAGATACGCAGTATTTT
CASSQDQKKSTDTQYF
>TRBV5-6|few|TRBJ2-7|TRBD1
TGTGCCAGCAGAACAGGACAGGTATACGAGCAGTACTTC
CASRTGQVYEQYF
>TRBV5-1|.|TRBJ2-3|TRBD2
TGCGCCAGCAGCGGTATCGGGACTAGCGGAGATACGCAGTATTTT
CASSGIGTSGDTQYF
>TRBV5-1|.|TRBJ1-1|TRBD1
TGCGCCAGCAGTTCCCCCAGAGACAGGGGGCTCATGAACACTGAAGCTTTCTTT
CASSSPRDRGLMNTEAFF
>TRBV20-1|few|TRBJ2-1|.
TGCAGTGCCTACGGGACACCGCAGTTCTTC
CSAYGTPQFF
>TRBV12-3/TRBV12-4|few|TRBJ1-2|TRBD1
TGTGCCAGCAGTCGCTCGGGAAGGGACAGGGGAGCGGATGGCTACACCTTC
CASSRSGRDRGADGYTF
>TRBV7-9|.|TRBJ1-1|.
TGTGCCAGCAGCTCGCGGATGGGGGTACGGAACACTGAAGCTTTCTTT
CASSSRMGVRNTEAFF
>TRBV12-3/TRBV12-4|.|TRBJ1-2|.
TGTGCCAGCGGGGGGGACGATGGCTACACCTTC
CASGGDDGYTF
>TRBV29-1|many|TRBJ1-2|.
TGCAGCGTCGCGGGCGTTCCTGACAGGATCTATGGCTACACCTTC
CSVAGVPDRIYGYTF
>TRBV9|many|TRBJ2-7|TRBD2
TGTGCCAGCAGTTGGGGAGTGGGAGGGTCATACGAGCAGTACTTC
CASSWGVGGSYEQYF
>TRBV5-1|.|TRBJ1-2|.
TGCGCCAGCAGCTTGGGTTCCGACCCCCATGGCTACACCTTC
CASSLGSDPHGYTF
>TRBV4-1|few|TRBJ1-4|.
TGCGCCAGCAGCGTACCCGCAGACCAAGGTCTCGGGGGACTGTTTTTT
CASSVPADQGLGGLFF
>TRBV6-6|.|TRBJ1-1|.
TGTGCCAGCAGGCCGGTGAACACTGAAGCTTTCTTT
CASRPVNTEAFF
>TRBV9|.|TRBJ1-5|.
TGTGCCAGCAGTGTAGGGGCCCTTGATAGCAATCAGCCCCAGCATTTT
CASSVGALDSNQPQHF
>TRBV7-3|many|TRBJ2-7|.
TGTGCCAGCGTCGAGCAGTACTTC
CASVEQYF
>TRBV5-1|few|TRBJ1-2|TRBD1
TGCGCCAGCAGCTTTTTAACAGGGGCGGAGTATGGCTACACCTTC
CASSFLTGAEYGYTF
>TRBV25-1|.|TRBJ2-3|TRBD2
TGTGCCAGCAGCCCGGCCCGGGGACTAGCGGGAGGGACAGATACGCAGTATTTT
CASSPARGLAGGTDTQYF
>TRBV12-3/TRBV12-4|few|TRBJ2-5|.
TGTGCCAGCAGTTCCCCGTTATGGGGGAGCGACCAAGAGACCCAGTACTTC
CASSSPLWGSDQETQYF
>TRBV20-1|.|TRBJ2-5|TRBD2
TGCAGTGCTTTCTTAGCTCCGGGACAGGGTTTCGGACTAGCGGGAGGTCTCGAGACCCAGTACTTC
CSAFLAPGQGFGLAGGLETQYF
>TRBV12-3/TRBV12-4|many|TRBJ2-2|.
TGTGCCAGCAGTGACCCGGGAGGGGAGCTGTTTTTT
CASSDPGGELFF
>TRBV2|.|TRBJ2-1|TRBD1
TGTGCCAGCAGTCCTTACACGACAGGGGATGAGCAGTTCTTC
CASSPYTTGDEQFF
>TRBV5-1|few|TRBJ2-1|.
TGCGCCAGCAGCTCTACCGGGACTCTATACAATGAGCAGTTCTTC
CASSSTGTLYNEQFF
>TRBV13|.|TRBJ2-1|.
TGTGCCAGCAGCCCACCGGCCGGGAGTACCTACAATGAGCAGTTCTTC
CASSPPAGSTYNEQFF
>TRBV4-2|few|TRBJ2-7|TRBD2
TGTGCCAGCAAGATAGCGGGGGGCTACGAGCAGTACTTC
CASKIAGGYEQYF
>TRBV12-3/TRBV12-4|.|TRBJ1-1|.
TGTGCCAGCAGTTTATGGGTGATGAACACTGAAGCTTTCTTT
CASSLWVMNTEAFF
>TRBV6-6|.|TRBJ1-6|.
TGTGCCAGCAGTTCCCGGGACGGAAATTCACCCCTCCACTTT
CASSSRDGNSPLHF